The 24 T cell receptor beta chains below were found in one sample sequenced in a study of control samples from healthy donors and cancer patients. The method was immunoSEQ multiplex PCR; TCRdb's version includes in-frame clones alone and lacks a portion of them. The sample holds approximately 170,000 clones, 91% seen once. Sample: blood. These receptors all come from a woman aged 25 to 39 in good health.

This chain connects TRBV28 to TRBJ2-1; either TRBD1 or TRBD2 may supply D (5 bases each). CDR3 length: 14 amino acids. Germline loops: CDR1 MDHEN, CDR2 SYDVKM. Trimming cost V 5 bases and J 8 bases, with 16 bases left between them. The CDR3 coding sequence is TGTGCCAGCAGTGCCTCAGGGACGTTGGATGAGCAGTTCTTC. Encoded protein: CASSASGTLDEQFF.

The genes are TRBV6-1 and TRBJ2-3; 8 bases fit TRBD2. Germline CDR1 MNHNS, CDR2 SASEGT. The CDR3 covers 16 residues. The V gene end was trimmed by 0 bases and the J gene end by 0 bases; junction bases not matched to a gene: 2. CDR3 nucleotide sequence: TGTGCCAGCAGTGAAGCTGCGGGGGGTAGCACAGATACGCAGTATTTT. It codes for CASSEAAGGSTDTQYF.

This chain links TRBV2 with TRBJ1-4, with 11 nucleotides matching TRBD1. This CDR3 contains 13 residues. Losses at the gene ends were 8 bases for V and 6 bases for J; bases not matched to a gene: 2. Per germline, CDR1 SNHLY and CDR2 FYNNEI. CDR3 protein: CASGGQGDEKLFF. The CDR3 coding sequence is TGTGCCAGCGGGGGACAGGGGGATGAAAAACTGTTTTTT. Full variable domain (outside the CDR3, taken from reference TRBV2 and TRBJ1-4): EPEVTQTPSHQVTQMGQEVILRCVPISNHLYFYWYRQILGQKVEFLVSFYNNEISEKSEIFDDQFSVERPDGSNFTLKIRSTKLEDSAMYFCASGGQGDEKLFFGSGTQLSVL.

The V gene is TRBV6-2 or TRBV6-3, the J gene TRBJ2-3, with TRBD2 identical over 14 bases. J was trimmed by 6 bases and V by 5 bases; bases with no gene match: 4. CDR1 MNHEY and CDR2 SVGEGT come from the germline V gene. The CDR3 extends over 15 amino acids. For the CDR3, the DNA is TGTGCCAGCAGTCCGCGACTAGCGGGAGGGGATACGCAGTATTTT. Translation gives CASSPRLAGGDTQYF.

The V gene is TRBV7-9, the J gene TRBJ2-7; D is unresolved. Trimming removed 1 base at V and 5 bases at J, with 9 bases between. CDR1 SEHNR and CDR2 FQNEAQ come from the germline V gene (reference sequence). This CDR3 is built from 13 residues. CDR3 sequence: CASSLGSGHEQYF. Here the CDR3 DNA reads TGTGCCAGCAGCTTAGGGTCGGGCCACGAGCAGTACTTC.

The chain is built from TRBV7-9 and TRBJ1-2; D ambiguous. Trimming removed 1 base from V and 0 bases from J, with 6 bases in between. This CDR3 has 14 residues. From germline, CDR1 is SEHNR and CDR2 FQNEAQ (reference sequence). CDR3 region: CASSLVYTNYGYTF. The CDR3 DNA sequence: TGTGCCAGCAGCTTAGTCTACACTAACTATGGCTACACCTTC.

The chain links TRBV28 to TRBJ1-2, with 8 bases aligning to TRBD1. CDR3 length equals 14 residues. V trimming: 5 bases; J trimming: 8 bases; junction bases outside the gene matches: 10. Germline V gene data show CDR1 as MDHEN and CDR2 as SYDVKM. CDR3 in DNA: TGTGCCAGCAGTCTCCCCCAGGGGGCGGGGGGCTACACCTTC. Residues: CASSLPQGAGGYTF.

The gene calls are TRBV27 and TRBJ1-4, with 7 bases matching TRBD1. Looked up from germline, CDR1 is MNHEY and CDR2 is SMNVEV (reference sequence). The J segment lost 8 bases and the V segment lost 5 bases, leaving 8 bases of the junction unmatched. This CDR3 has 14 residues. CDR3 amino acids: CASSPDRVGEKLFF. Here the CDR3 DNA reads TGTGCCAGCAGTCCTGACAGGGTGGGGGAAAAACTGTTTTTT.

V usage is TRBV13 and J usage is TRBJ1-1; unclear D gene. The CDR3 is 14 residues long. Trimming removed 3 bases from V and 8 bases from J, with 16 bases in between. CDR1 and CDR2 (germline): PRHDT, FYEKMQ (reference sequence). The CDR3 DNA reads TGTGCCAGCAGCTTGTTAATCTTAAAGGGAGAAGCTTTCTTT. It codes for CASSLLILKGEAFF.

The rearrangement links TRBV11-3 to TRBJ1-2; D remains unclear. CDR1 is SGHNT and CDR2 is YENEEA in the germline V gene. The CDR3 loop spans 15 amino acids. Trimming took off 2 bases at V and 2 bases at J, with 12 bases between the two ends. This chain's CDR3 is CASSLNEGPNYGYTF. CDR3 DNA: TGTGCCAGCAGCTTAAATGAAGGGCCCAACTATGGCTACACCTTC.

The chain uses TRBV28 and TRBJ2-1; possibly TRBD2 for D (5 bases). V dropped 7 bases and J dropped 6 bases, with 13 bases sitting between them. Germline V gene lookup returns CDR1 MDHEN and CDR2 SYDVKM. This CDR3 is 13 amino acids long. The CDR3 loop is CASTTRTVNEQFF. The CDR3 coding sequence is TGTGCCAGCACCACCCGGACTGTCAATGAGCAGTTCTTC.

The chain couples TRBV6-5 to TRBJ2-7, with 10 bases fitting TRBD1. V was clipped by 6 bases and J by 3 bases; unmatched bases: 5. Germline V gives CDR1 MNHEY, CDR2 SVGAGI. This CDR3 contains 14 residues. In DNA form, the CDR3 reads TGTGCCAGCAGGGGACAGGGGAACCTCTACGAGCAGTACTTC. Residues: CASRGQGNLYEQYF.

This clone showed up just once. This chain joins TRBV7-8 and TRBJ2-1; D perhaps matches TRBD1 (6 bases). V was cut by 3 bases and J by 8 bases, with 14 bases left in between. CDR3 length equals 14 residues. CDR1 is SGHVS and CDR2 is FQNEAQ in the germline V gene. Written as DNA, the CDR3 is TGTGCCAGCAGCTTGACGGGACATGGGGATGAGCAGTTCTTC. Amino acid sequence: CASSLTGHGDEQFF.

The chain joins TRBV28 to TRBJ2-5; D may be TRBD2 (5 bases). The CDR3 is 14 amino acids. Germline V lookup: CDR1 MDHEN, CDR2 SYDVKM. Trimming pared 4 bases from V and 5 bases from J, leaving 14 bases between. Here the CDR3 DNA reads TGTGCCAGCAGTTGGGCCGGGGTCACGGAGACCCAGTACTTC. It encodes CASSWAGVTETQYF.

This clone was counted only a few times. The chain couples TRBV7-9 to TRBJ2-2; no clear D gene. This CDR3 contains 15 residues. The V gene's germline CDR1 is SEHNR and CDR2 FQNEAQ (reference sequence). V lost 5 bases and J lost 2, with 12 bases in between. CDR3: CASSPRLANTGELFF. The CDR3 DNA follows: TGTGCCAGCAGCCCCCGACTGGCCAACACCGGGGAGCTGTTTTTT.

Details on this clone: This sample includes further DNA sequences coding for the same CDR3. The chain is built from TRBV5-1 and TRBJ1-3; D gene uncertain. Germline V lookup: CDR1 SGHRS, CDR2 YFSETQ. CDR3 length equals 13 residues. V dropped 0 bases and J dropped 3 bases, with 4 bases sitting between them. CDR3 protein: CASSLGVGNTIYF. The CDR3 DNA reads TGCGCCAGCAGCTTGGGGGTTGGAAACACCATATATTTT.

The chain links TRBV11-2 to TRBJ2-2; TRBD1 aligns across 7 bases. Germline V lookup: CDR1 SGHAT, CDR2 FQNNGV. V shed 1 base and J 5 bases; nucleotides not matched to a gene: 4. The CDR3 spans 15 residues. The CDR3 region has the DNA TGTGCCAGCAGCTTAGGACAGGGCTTTACCGGGGAGCTGTTTTTT. Its protein product is CASSLGQGFTGELFF.

This clone is a singleton in its sample. This sequence joins TRBV5-1 and TRBJ2-7; a weak D match, TRBD1 (6 bases). Looked up from germline, CDR1 is SGHRS and CDR2 is YFSETQ. Deletions cut 4 bases from V and 5 bases from J, with 10 bases between. The CDR3 length is 12 residues. CDR3 bases: TGCGCCAGCAGCCAGGGGTCCCACGAGCAGTACTTC. It codes for CASSQGSHEQYF.

The chain is built from TRBV24-1 and TRBJ2-3, with 7 bases aligning to TRBD1. The CDR3 length is 13 residues. J was trimmed by 4 bases and V by 6 bases; bases with no gene match: 3. CDR1 KGHDR and CDR2 SFDVKD come from the germline V gene. CDR3 bases: TGTGCCACCAGTCACAGGGGAGCAGATACGCAGTATTTT. This codes for CATSHRGADTQYF.

The V gene is TRBV14, the J gene TRBJ1-6; 9 bases line up with TRBD1. With V trimmed by 0 bases and J by 7 bases, 7 bases remained unmatched. Germline CDR1 SGHDN, CDR2 FVKESK. The CDR3 has 17 residues. For the CDR3, the DNA is TGTGCCAGCAGCCAAGATCCACGGGACAGGGCCAATTCACCCCTCCACTTT. Its protein product is CASSQDPRDRANSPLHF.

The CDR3 here is CASSQSRDRVNNEQFF. The CDR3 DNA sequence: TGTGCCAGCAGCCAATCCCGGGACAGGGTAAACAATGAGCAGTTCTTC. J is TRBJ2-1 and V is TRBV14; 9 bases align to TRBD1. The trim removed 2 bases at V and 5 bases at J, leaving 7 bases unmatched. This CDR3 comprises 16 residues. Germline CDR1 reads SGHDN; CDR2 reads FVKESK.

V is TRBV5-6 and J is TRBJ1-3; possible D gene TRBD1, 5 bases. Per germline, CDR1 SGHDT and CDR2 YYEEEE. V was pared by 2 bases and J by 0 bases, with 12 bases between. The CDR3 has 16 residues. CDR3 residues: CASSFRVEPSGNTIYF. CDR3 DNA: TGTGCCAGCAGCTTCAGGGTCGAACCCTCTGGAAACACCATATATTTT. Combining the CDR3 with reference TRBV5-6 and TRBJ1-3 gives the whole variable domain DAGVTQSPTHLIKTRGQQVTLRCSPKSGHDTVSWYQQALGQGPQFIFQYYEEEERQRGNFPDRFSGHQFPNYSSELNVNALLLGDSALYLCASSFRVEPSGNTIYFGEGSWLTVV.

V usage is TRBV28 and J usage is TRBJ2-2; TRBD1 aligns across 10 bases. V shed 6 bases and J 10 bases; nucleotides not matched to a gene: 5. Germline loops: CDR1 MDHEN, CDR2 SYDVKM. The CDR3 spans 13 residues. The CDR3 nucleotides are TGTGCCAGCAGGCCGGGACAGGGGAAGGAGCTGTTTTTT. Its translation: CASRPGQGKELFF.

With regard to this clone: Distinct nucleotide sequences in the sample also encode this CDR3. The V gene is TRBV7-3, the J gene TRBJ1-2; TRBD1 matches 9 bases. Germline V gene sequence: CDR1 SGHTA, CDR2 FQGTGA. With 2 bases clipped from V and 6 bases from J, the junction kept 4 bases outside the gene matches. CDR3 size: 14 residues. The DNA of the CDR3 is TGTGCCAGCAGCTTACGCGGGACAGGGCATGGCTACACCTTC. Amino acid sequence: CASSLRGTGHGYTF. Based on the CDR3 plus reference TRBV7-3 and TRBJ1-2, the full variable domain is GAGVSQTPSNKVTEKGKYVELRCDPISGHTALYWYRQSLGQGPEFLIYFQGTGAADDSGLPNDRFFAVRPEGSVSTLKIQRTERGDSAVYLCASSLRGTGHGYTFGSGTRLTVV.